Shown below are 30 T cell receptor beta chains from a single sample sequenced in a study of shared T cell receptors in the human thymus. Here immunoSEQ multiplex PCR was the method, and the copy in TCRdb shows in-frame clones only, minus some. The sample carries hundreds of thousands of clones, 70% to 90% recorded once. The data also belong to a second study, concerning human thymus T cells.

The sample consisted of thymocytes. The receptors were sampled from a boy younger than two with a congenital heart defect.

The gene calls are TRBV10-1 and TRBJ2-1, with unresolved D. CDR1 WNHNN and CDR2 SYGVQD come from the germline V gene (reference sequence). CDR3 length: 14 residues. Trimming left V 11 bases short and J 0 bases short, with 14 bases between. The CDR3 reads CACCTTPSYNEQFF. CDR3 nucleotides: TGCGCCTGCTGTACTACTCCCTCCTACAATGAGCAGTTCTTC.

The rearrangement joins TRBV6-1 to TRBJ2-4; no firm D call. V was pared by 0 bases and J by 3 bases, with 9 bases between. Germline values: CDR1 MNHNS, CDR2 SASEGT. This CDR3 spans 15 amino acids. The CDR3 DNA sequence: TGTGCCAGCAGTGAAGCTTGGAGTGGCAAAAACATTCAGTACTTC. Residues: CASSEAWSGKNIQYF.

CDR3 region: CASGGIGDTEAFF. In nucleotides, the CDR3 is TGTGCCAGCGGGGGCATTGGGGACACTGAAGCTTTCTTT. The rearrangement links TRBV5-6 to TRBJ1-1, with TRBD1 as a possible D gene (6 bases). The CDR3 spans 13 residues. V was pared by 7 bases and J by 3 bases, with 13 bases between. Germline V lookup: CDR1 SGHDT, CDR2 YYEEEE.

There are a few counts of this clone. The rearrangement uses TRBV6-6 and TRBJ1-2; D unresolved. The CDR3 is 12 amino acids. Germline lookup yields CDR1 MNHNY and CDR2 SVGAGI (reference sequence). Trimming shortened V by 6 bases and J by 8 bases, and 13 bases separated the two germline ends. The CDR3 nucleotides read TGTGCCAGCAGGCCCCCGTGGGAGGGCTACACCTTC. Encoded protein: CASRPPWEGYTF.

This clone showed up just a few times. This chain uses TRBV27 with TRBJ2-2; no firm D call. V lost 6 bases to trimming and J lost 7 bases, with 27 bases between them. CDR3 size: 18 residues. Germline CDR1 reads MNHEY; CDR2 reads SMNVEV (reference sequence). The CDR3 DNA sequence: TGTGCCAGCAGACTAAACCCCAAAGTAGGCTCCCACGACGGGGAGCTGTTTTTT. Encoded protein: CASRLNPKVGSHDGELFF.

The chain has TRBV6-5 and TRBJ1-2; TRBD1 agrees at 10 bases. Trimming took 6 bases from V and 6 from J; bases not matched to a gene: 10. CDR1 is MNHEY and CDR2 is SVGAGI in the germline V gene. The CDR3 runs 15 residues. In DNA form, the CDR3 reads TGTGCCAGCAGGTACCCCGGGACAGGGGATGATGGCTACACCTTC. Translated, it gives CASRYPGTGDDGYTF.

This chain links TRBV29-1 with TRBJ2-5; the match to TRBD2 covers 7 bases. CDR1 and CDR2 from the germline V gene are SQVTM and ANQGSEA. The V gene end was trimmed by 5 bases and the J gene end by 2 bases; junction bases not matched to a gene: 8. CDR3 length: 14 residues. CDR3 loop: CSVIFTSAQETQYF. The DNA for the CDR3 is TGCAGCGTTATTTTCACTAGCGCGCAAGAGACCCAGTACTTC.

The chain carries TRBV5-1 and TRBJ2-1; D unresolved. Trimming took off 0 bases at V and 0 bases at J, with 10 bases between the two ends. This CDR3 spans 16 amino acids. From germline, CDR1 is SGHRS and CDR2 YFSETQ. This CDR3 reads CASSLGSASSYNEQFF. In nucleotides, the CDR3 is TGCGCCAGCAGCTTGGGAAGCGCGAGCTCCTACAATGAGCAGTTCTTC.

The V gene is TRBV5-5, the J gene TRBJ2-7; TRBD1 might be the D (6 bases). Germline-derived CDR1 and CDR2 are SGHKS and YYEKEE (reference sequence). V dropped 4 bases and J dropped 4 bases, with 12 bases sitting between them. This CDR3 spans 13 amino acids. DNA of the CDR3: TGTGCCAGCAGCCCGGACAGCCAGTACGAGCAGTACTTC. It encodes CASSPDSQYEQYF.

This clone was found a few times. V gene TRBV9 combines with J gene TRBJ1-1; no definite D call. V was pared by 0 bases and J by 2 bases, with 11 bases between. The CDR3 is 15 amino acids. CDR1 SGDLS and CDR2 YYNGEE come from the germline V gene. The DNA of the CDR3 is TGTGCCAGCAGCGTAGTGGTGGAGGGTAACACTGAAGCTTTCTTT. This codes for CASSVVVEGNTEAFF.

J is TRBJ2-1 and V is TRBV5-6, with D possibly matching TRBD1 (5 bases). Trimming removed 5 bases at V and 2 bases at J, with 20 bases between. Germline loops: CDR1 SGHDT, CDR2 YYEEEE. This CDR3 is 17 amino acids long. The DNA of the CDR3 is TGTGCCAGCAGACTCCGGCCCAGAAACAGGACCTACAATGAGCAGTTCTTC. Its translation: CASRLRPRNRTYNEQFF.

The CDR3 here is CASSQDSGHKSPEAFF. The DNA of the CDR3 is TGTGCCAGCAGCCAAGACTCCGGACACAAAAGTCCTGAAGCTTTCTTT. V gene TRBV4-2 combines with J gene TRBJ1-1; TRBD1 might be the D (5 bases). This CDR3 comprises 16 residues. Per the germline V gene, CDR1 is LGHNA and CDR2 is YNFKEQ. V shed 0 bases and J shed 6 bases, with 17 bases lying between them.

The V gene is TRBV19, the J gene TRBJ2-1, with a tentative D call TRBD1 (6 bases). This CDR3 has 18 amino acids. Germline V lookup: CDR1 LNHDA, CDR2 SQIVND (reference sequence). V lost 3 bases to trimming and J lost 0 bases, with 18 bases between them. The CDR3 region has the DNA TGTGCCAGTAGTATTGGGACAAGGACTTCCCGCTCCTACAATGAGCAGTTCTTC. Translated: CASSIGTRTSRSYNEQFF.

For the CDR3, the DNA is TGTGCCATCAGGACGACAGGGGGGCGAACTGAAGCTTTCTTT. Protein sequence: CAIRTTGGRTEAFF. This rearrangement joins TRBV10-3 to TRBJ1-1, with 9 bases matching TRBD1. V trimming: 6 bases; J trimming: 5 bases; junction bases outside the gene matches: 7. The CDR3 has 14 amino acids. CDR1 and CDR2 (germline): ENHRY, SYGVKD.

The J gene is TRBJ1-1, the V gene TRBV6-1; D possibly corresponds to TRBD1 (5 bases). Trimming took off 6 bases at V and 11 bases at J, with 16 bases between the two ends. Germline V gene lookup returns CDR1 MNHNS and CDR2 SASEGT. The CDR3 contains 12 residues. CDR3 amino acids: CASSDVRVRAFF. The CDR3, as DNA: TGTGCCAGCAGCGACGTCAGGGTTCGCGCTTTCTTT.

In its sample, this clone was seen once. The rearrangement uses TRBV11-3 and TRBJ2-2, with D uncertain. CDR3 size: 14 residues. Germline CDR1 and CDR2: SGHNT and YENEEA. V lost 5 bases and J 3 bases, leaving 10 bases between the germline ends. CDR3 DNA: TGTGCCAGCAGCCCCCCCTCCTACACCGGGGAGCTGTTTTTT. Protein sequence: CASSPPSYTGELFF.

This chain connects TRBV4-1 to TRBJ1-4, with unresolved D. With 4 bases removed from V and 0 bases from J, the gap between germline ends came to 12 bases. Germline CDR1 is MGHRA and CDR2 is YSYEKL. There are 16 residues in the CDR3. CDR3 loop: CASSPRYRATNEKLFF. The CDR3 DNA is TGCGCCAGCAGCCCACGATACAGAGCAACTAATGAAAAACTGTTTTTT.

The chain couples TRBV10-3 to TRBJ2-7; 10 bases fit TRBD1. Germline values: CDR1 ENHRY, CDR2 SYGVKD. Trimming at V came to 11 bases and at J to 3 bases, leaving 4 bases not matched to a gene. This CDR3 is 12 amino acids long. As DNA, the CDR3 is TGTGCCGCGGGACAGGGGAACTACGAGCAGTACTTC. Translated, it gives CAAGQGNYEQYF.

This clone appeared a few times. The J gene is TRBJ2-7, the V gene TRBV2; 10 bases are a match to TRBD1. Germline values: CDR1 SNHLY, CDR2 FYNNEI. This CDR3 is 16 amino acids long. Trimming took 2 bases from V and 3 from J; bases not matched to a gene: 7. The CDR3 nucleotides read TGTGCCAGCAGTGAACCCCCCGGGACAGGGGACTACGAGCAGTACTTC. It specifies CASSEPPGTGDYEQYF.

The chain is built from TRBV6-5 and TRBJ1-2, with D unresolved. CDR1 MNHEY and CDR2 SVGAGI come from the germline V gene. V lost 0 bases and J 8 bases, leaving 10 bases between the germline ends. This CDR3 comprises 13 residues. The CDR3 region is CASSYSAAGGYTF. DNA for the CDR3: TGTGCCAGCAGTTACTCGGCAGCGGGCGGCTACACCTTC.

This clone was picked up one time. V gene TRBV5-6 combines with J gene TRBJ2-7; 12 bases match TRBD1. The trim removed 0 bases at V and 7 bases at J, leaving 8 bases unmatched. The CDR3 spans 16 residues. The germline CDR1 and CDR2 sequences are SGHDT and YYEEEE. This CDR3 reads CASSLERGQGAKEQYF. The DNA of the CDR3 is TGTGCCAGCAGCTTGGAACGGGGACAGGGGGCTAAAGAGCAGTACTTC.

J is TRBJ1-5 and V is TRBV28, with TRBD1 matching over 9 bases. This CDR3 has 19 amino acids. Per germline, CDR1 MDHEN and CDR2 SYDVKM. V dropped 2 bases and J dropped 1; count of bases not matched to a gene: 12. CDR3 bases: TGTGCCAGCAGTTTAAACGGCGAGACAGGGGGTATGAGCAATCAGCCCCAGCATTTT. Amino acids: CASSLNGETGGMSNQPQHF.

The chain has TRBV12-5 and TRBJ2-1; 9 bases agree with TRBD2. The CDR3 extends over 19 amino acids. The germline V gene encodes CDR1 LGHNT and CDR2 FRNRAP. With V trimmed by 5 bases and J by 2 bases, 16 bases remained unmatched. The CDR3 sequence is CASGQAPWDSGRPYNEQFF. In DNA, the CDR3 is TGTGCTAGTGGTCAGGCCCCTTGGGACAGCGGGAGGCCCTACAATGAGCAGTTCTTC.

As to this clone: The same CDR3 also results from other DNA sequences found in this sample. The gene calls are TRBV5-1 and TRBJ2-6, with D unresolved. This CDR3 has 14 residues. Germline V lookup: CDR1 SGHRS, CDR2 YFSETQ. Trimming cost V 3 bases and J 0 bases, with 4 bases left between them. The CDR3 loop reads CASSSGSGANVLTF. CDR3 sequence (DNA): TGCGCCAGCAGCTCAGGCTCTGGGGCCAACGTCCTGACTTTC.

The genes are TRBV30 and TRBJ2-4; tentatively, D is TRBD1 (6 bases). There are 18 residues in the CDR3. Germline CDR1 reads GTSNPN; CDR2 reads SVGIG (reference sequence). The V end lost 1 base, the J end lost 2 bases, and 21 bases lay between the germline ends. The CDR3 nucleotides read TGTGCCTGGAGTGAAAGGTATGGACATGGACAGCCCAAAAACATTCAGTACTTC. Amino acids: CAWSERYGHGQPKNIQYF.

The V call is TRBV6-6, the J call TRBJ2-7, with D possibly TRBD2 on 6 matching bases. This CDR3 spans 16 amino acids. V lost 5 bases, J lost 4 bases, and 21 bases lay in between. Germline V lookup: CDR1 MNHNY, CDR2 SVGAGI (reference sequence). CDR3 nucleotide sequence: TGTGCCAGCAGTCCACGGGGGATCCCGGTTGAATACGAGCAGTACTTC. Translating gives CASSPRGIPVEYEQYF.

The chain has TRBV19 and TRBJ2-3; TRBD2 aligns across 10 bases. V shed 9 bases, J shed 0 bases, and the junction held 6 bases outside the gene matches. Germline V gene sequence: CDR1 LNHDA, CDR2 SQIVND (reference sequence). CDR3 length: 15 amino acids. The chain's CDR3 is CASRIAGGSTDTQYF. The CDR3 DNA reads TGTGCCAGCCGGATAGCGGGGGGAAGCACAGATACGCAGTATTTT.

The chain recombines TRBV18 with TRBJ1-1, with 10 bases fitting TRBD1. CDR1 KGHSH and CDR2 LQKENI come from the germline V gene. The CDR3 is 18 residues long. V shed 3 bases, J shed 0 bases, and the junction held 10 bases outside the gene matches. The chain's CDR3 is CASSPQKDRGRVNTEAFF. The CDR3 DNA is TGTGCCAGCTCACCCCAAAAAGACAGGGGGCGGGTGAACACTGAAGCTTTCTTT.

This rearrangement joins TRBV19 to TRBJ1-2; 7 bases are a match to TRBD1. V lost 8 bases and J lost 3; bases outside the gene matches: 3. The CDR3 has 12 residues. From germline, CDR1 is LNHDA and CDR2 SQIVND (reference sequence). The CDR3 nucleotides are TGTGCCAGTTCCGGGACAGACTATGGCTACACCTTC. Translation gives CASSGTDYGYTF.

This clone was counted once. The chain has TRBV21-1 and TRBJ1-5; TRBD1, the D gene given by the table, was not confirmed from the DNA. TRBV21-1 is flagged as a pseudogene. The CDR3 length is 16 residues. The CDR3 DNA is TGTGCCAGCGCCCAAGGGCAGGGGGCTAGCAATCAGCCCCAGCATTTT. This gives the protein CASAQGQGASNQPQHF.